These 15 T cell receptor beta chains originate from one sample sequenced in a study of T cell responses to AZD1222 COVID-19 vaccine. Only in-frame clones appear in the TCRdb table, and some are missing; sequencing was by immunoSEQ multiplex PCR. This table holds more than 85,000 clones, roughly 88% found once. The sequences come from peripheral blood, collected on day 0 of AZD1222 vaccination. These TCRs come from an adult in good health.

The chain employs TRBV28 and TRBJ2-7; the D is unclear. CDR1 and CDR2 (germline): MDHEN, SYDVKM. The CDR3 consists of 10 residues. Trimming took 6 bases from V and 7 from J, leaving 7 bases between them. The CDR3: CASRLWEQYF. The CDR3 coding sequence is TGTGCCAGCAGACTGTGGGAGCAGTACTTC.

Remarks on this clone: At one of its ends the junction is not consistent with the germline gene, which may arise from a read error. The CDR3, as DNA: TGTGCTAGCAGACCCGGACTAGCGGGGGGACAAGAGACCCAGTACTTC. The encoded protein is CASRPGLAGGQETQYF. V usage is TRBV7-7 and J usage is TRBJ2-5; 14 positions match TRBD2. CDR1 is SSHAT and CDR2 is FNYEAQ in the germline V gene (reference sequence). CDR3 length: 16 amino acids.

V and J are TRBV6-5 and TRBJ1-5; D remains unclear. The CDR3 has 14 residues. Germline CDR1 and CDR2: MNHEY and SVGAGI. Trimming removed 6 bases at V and 0 bases at J, with 9 bases between. The CDR3 bases are TGTGCCAGCAGGGCGGCTTATAGCAATCAGCCCCAGCATTTT. It specifies CASRAAYSNQPQHF.

The rearrangement joins TRBV5-6 to TRBJ1-2; D remains unclear. The CDR3 is 12 amino acids. Per the germline V gene, CDR1 is SGHDT and CDR2 is YYEEEE. V shed 4 bases and J shed 7 bases, with 11 bases lying between them. The CDR3: CASSPGGGGYTF. The CDR3 DNA is TGTGCCAGCAGCCCAGGCGGAGGTGGCTACACCTTC.

This chain links TRBV2 with TRBJ2-3; the D gene is possibly TRBD2 (7 bases). Trimming left V 8 bases short and J 6 bases short, with 12 bases between. Germline V gene lookup returns CDR1 SNHLY and CDR2 FYNNEI. The CDR3 length is 12 residues. CDR3: CASSTGGDTQYF. CDR3 coding DNA: TGTGCCAGCTCAACGGGGGGCGATACGCAGTATTTT. Filled out from reference TRBV2 and TRBJ2-3, the complete variable domain reads EPEVTQTPSHQVTQMGQEVILRCVPISNHLYFYWYRQILGQKVEFLVSFYNNEISEKSEIFDDQFSVERPDGSNFTLKIRSTKLEDSAMYFCASSTGGDTQYFGPGTRLTVL.

The chain recombines TRBV14 with TRBJ2-2; no clear D gene. Germline loops: CDR1 SGHDN, CDR2 FVKESK. The CDR3 runs to 12 residues. V was trimmed by 10 bases and J by 4 bases, leaving 10 bases between them. For the CDR3, the DNA is TGTGCCACCGGTTCGGGCACCGGGGAGCTGTTTTTT. It translates to CATGSGTGELFF. Full variable domain (outside the CDR3, taken from reference TRBV14 and TRBJ2-2): EAGVTQFPSHSVIEKGQTVTLRCDPISGHDNLYWYRRVMGKEIKFLLHFVKESKQDESGMPNNRFLAERTGGTYSTLKVQPAELEDSGVYFCATGSGTGELFFGEGSRLTVL.

The gene calls are TRBV12-3 or TRBV12-4 and TRBJ2-2; the D gene could be TRBD1 or TRBD2 (6 bases each). The length of the CDR3 is 13 residues. V gave up 5 bases and J gave up 8 bases, with 12 bases separating them. This CDR3 is CASSAKGGGELFF. The CDR3 bases are TGTGCCAGCAGTGCTAAGGGGGGAGGGGAGCTGTTTTTT.

This clone appeared a single time. The rearrangement joins TRBV28 to TRBJ2-1; the match to TRBD2 covers 11 bases. In germline, CDR1 is MDHEN, CDR2 SYDVKM. Germline trimming cut 10 bases from V and 9 bases from J; bases unmatched to any gene: 5. The CDR3 spans 12 residues. The CDR3 loop is CAIAGGVGEQFF. The CDR3 DNA is TGTGCCATAGCGGGAGGGGTAGGTGAGCAGTTCTTC.

J is TRBJ2-3 and V is TRBV9, with a possible D match to TRBD2 (5 bases). The CDR3 has 15 residues. The germline V gene has CDR1 SGDLS and CDR2 YYNGEE. V shed 0 bases and J shed 1 base, with 9 bases lying between them. The CDR3 spells CASSVDPRGTDTQYF. The CDR3 DNA reads TGTGCCAGCAGCGTAGACCCGCGGGGCACAGATACGCAGTATTTT.

V and J are TRBV7-9 and TRBJ1-1; 11 bases align to TRBD1. This CDR3 contains 19 residues. V was clipped by 6 bases and J by 1 base; unmatched bases: 16. Germline loops: CDR1 SEHNR, CDR2 FQNEAQ (reference sequence). The CDR3 sequence is CASRGQGDRGVHPNTEAFF. CDR3 nucleotide sequence: TGTGCCAGCAGGGGACAGGGGGATCGTGGGGTCCATCCGAACACTGAAGCTTTCTTT.

The rearrangement joins TRBV5-1 to TRBJ1-4, with D uncertain. CDR3 length equals 15 residues. Trimming removed 2 bases from V and 0 bases from J, with 8 bases in between. Germline CDR1 is SGHRS and CDR2 is YFSETQ. This chain's CDR3 is CASSLGSATNEKLFF. CDR3 nucleotides: TGCGCCAGCAGCTTAGGTTCGGCAACTAATGAAAAACTGTTTTTT.

This chain joins TRBV19 and TRBJ1-5; D gene uncertain. Germline V lookup: CDR1 LNHDA, CDR2 SQIVND (reference sequence). V was clipped by 3 bases and J by 6 bases, with 9 bases between them. There are 13 residues in the CDR3. CDR3 bases: TGTGCCAGTAGTATCAATCCGGTTCAGCCCCAGCATTTT. Translation: CASSINPVQPQHF.

In nucleotides, the CDR3 is TGCGCCAGCAGCTTTCAGGGGTACGCCACTGAAGCTTTCTTT. The encoded protein is CASSFQGYATEAFF. This chain joins TRBV5-1 and TRBJ1-1, with TRBD1 as a possible D gene (6 bases). Germline CDR1 and CDR2: SGHRS and YFSETQ. The V gene lost 2 bases and the J gene lost 4 bases, with 12 bases spanning the gap. This CDR3 is 14 amino acids long.

CDR3 region: CASSARGADYSGNTIYF. CDR3 nucleotides: TGCGCCAGCAGCGCCCGCGGGGCGGATTACTCTGGAAACACCATATATTTT. The V gene is TRBV5-1, the J gene TRBJ1-3; possibly TRBD1 for D (5 bases). This CDR3 has 17 residues. Germline-derived CDR1 and CDR2 are SGHRS and YFSETQ. The V gene lost 4 bases and the J gene lost 0 bases, with 17 bases spanning the gap.

The chain recombines TRBV12-5 with TRBJ1-5; D not resolved. Deletions cut 3 bases from V and 4 bases from J, with 7 bases between. CDR3 length equals 13 residues. Germline V gene sequence: CDR1 LGHNT, CDR2 FRNRAP. The CDR3 nucleotides are TGTGCTAGTGGTTTTGGCGAGAATCAGCCCCAGCATTTT. Translating gives CASGFGENQPQHF. The full variable domain, with the rest looked up from reference TRBV12-5 and TRBJ1-5, is DARVTQTPRHKVTEMGQEVTMRCQPILGHNTVFWYRQTMMQGLELLAYFRNRAPLDDSGMPKDRFSAEMPDATLATLKIQPSEPRDSAVYFCASGFGENQPQHFGDGTRLSIL.